The T cell receptor beta chain described here comes from a study of cytomegalovirus exposure and HLA in healthy donors. Overall study context: Clustering assigned about 79% of the approximately 400 genotyped donors to the Caucasian-associated ancestry cluster. Study results and caveats: There was a cluster of highly shared sequence variants that was likely a sequencing artifact. Later on, an analysis found that several of the most significant clusters appeared to be linked to common viral pathogens, which included parvovirus B19.

Amplification used 60 Vbeta primers and 13 Jbeta primers. Clones were read by immunoSEQ multiplex PCR, and TCRdb kept only the in-frame ones, dropping some. Counted here are approximately 93,000 clones, 78% occurring once; the ten biggest clones make up less than 3.5%. In nominal health when sampled, donors likely had unrecorded immune exposures nonetheless. As to this clone: The antigen is undetermined.

The V gene's germline CDR1 is SQVTM and CDR2 ANQGSEA. Trimming stripped 4 bases from V and 4 bases from J, with 7 bases between. This CDR3 is built from 11 residues. This receptor was obtained from a woman aged 40 to 55 in good health and CMV-seronegative. The specimen was PBMCs. The chain uses TRBV29-1 and TRBJ1-2; D unresolved. CDR3 DNA: TGCAGCGTTGCCCTCGTCTATGGCTACACCTTC. Translating it yields CSVALVYGYTF.